What follows describes a single T cell receptor (beta chain). Its antigen remains unknown. Deletions cut 3 bases from V and 8 bases from J, with 16 bases between. The CDR3 has 14 amino acids. Per the germline V gene, CDR1 is LNHNV and CDR2 is YYDKDF (reference sequence). The data stem from a study of T cells in Graves' hyperthyroidism and ophthalmopathy. General observations from the study: Appearing also in blood were most of the thyroid clonotypes expanded above 0.001.

Researchers amplified the TCR beta CDR3 regions from RNA transcripts. The HTBI primer set was used in a first-round RT-PCR of the TCR CDR3. TCRdb re-derived calls from the multiplex PCR reads in MiXCR, one entry per CDR3 protein. The repertoire holds 75,000 to 100,000 distinct CDR3 sequences, with approximately 56% as singletons. The study based diagnoses on clinical symptoms, serum thyroxine and TRAb, thyroid ultrasound and orbital computed tomography. The PBMCs studied were ones that came from 10 ml fresh peripheral blood. This receptor was obtained from a middle-aged woman with Graves' hyperthyroidism. This rearrangement joins TRBV15 to TRBJ1-1, with D perhaps TRBD1 (5 bases). The sample comprised blood. Here the CDR3 reads CATSSYSRRGEAFF. The CDR3 DNA reads as TGTGCCACCAGCAGTTACTCGAGAAGGGGCGAAGCTTTCTTT.